A single sample is the source of the 17 T cell receptor beta chains below, sequenced in a study of regulatory T cells in long-lasting Graves disease. Both iRepertoire HTBI primers and Arm-PCR of CDR3 regions were used to build the TCR beta libraries. TCRdb itself ran the multiplex PCR reads through MiXCR, one entry per CDR3 protein. The sample has about 240,000 distinct CDR3 sequences, 20% seen once. This sample's time point: newly diagnosed GD, antithyroid drugs for less than 3 months. With RNA extracted from PBMCs as input, the TCR library was made. The sample here was peripheral blood mononuclear cells (PBMCs), taken at new diagnosis, from a patient treated with antithyroid drugs. Receptors were obtained from a female donor with Graves disease.

In its sample, this clonotype was seen a few times. The CDR3 loop is CSAPQAGNTGELFF. In DNA form, the CDR3 reads TGCAGTGCTCCCCAGGCAGGGAACACCGGGGAGCTGTTTTTT. V gene TRBV20-1 combines with J gene TRBJ2-2, with D uncertain. The V end was cut by 5 bases, the J end by 1 base, with 11 bases between. This CDR3 region has 14 residues. The germline CDR1 and CDR2 sequences are DFQATT and SNEGSKA (reference sequence).

This clonotype came up a few times. A read error is possible here, since a much larger clone lies one base away. The V gene is TRBV6-2 or TRBV6-3, the J gene TRBJ2-1, with D possibly TRBD2 on 5 matching bases. Trimming took off 8 bases at V and 0 bases at J, with 17 bases between the two ends. This CDR3 is 16 amino acids long. From germline, CDR1 is MNHEY and CDR2 SVGEGT. The CDR3 DNA sequence: TGTGCCAGCGGCCATAGCGAGGGAACCTCCTACAATGAGCAGTTCTTC. The encoded protein is CASGHSEGTSYNEQFF.

This clonotype was counted at least ten times. V usage is TRBV7-2 and J usage is TRBJ2-7, with 9 bases matching TRBD2. The length of the CDR3 is 17 residues. Trimming took 5 bases from V and 0 from J; bases not matched to a gene: 11. The V gene's germline CDR1 is SGHTA and CDR2 FQGNSA. The CDR3 sequence is CASSAGLAQYYSYEQYF. The CDR3 DNA follows: TGTGCCAGCAGCGCAGGACTAGCGCAGTACTACTCCTACGAGCAGTACTTC.

In its sample, this clonotype was seen many times. The V call is TRBV30, the J call TRBJ1-3; D possibly corresponds to TRBD1 (5 bases). This CDR3 is built from 14 residues. The germline V gene encodes CDR1 GTSNPN and CDR2 SVGIG (reference sequence). Trimming took off 0 bases at V and 2 bases at J, with 8 bases between the two ends. The CDR3 sequence is CAWSVGGAGNTIYF. Here the CDR3 DNA reads TGTGCCTGGAGTGTCGGGGGGGCTGGAAACACCATATATTTT.

This clonotype appeared many times. J is TRBJ2-5 and V is TRBV20-1, with 8 bases fitting TRBD2. In germline, CDR1 is DFQATT, CDR2 SNEGSKA (reference sequence). V shed 6 bases, J shed 1 base, and the junction held 19 bases outside the gene matches. The CDR3 covers 18 residues. The CDR3 DNA sequence: TGCAGTGCCAGAAGAATAGAAAGCGGGGGACGAATCCAAGAGACCCAGTACTTC. The encoded protein is CSARRIESGGRIQETQYF.

V gene TRBV5-8 combines with J gene TRBJ2-5; 15 nucleotides align to TRBD2. The V gene's germline CDR1 is SGHTS and CDR2 YDEGEE. CDR3 length equals 16 residues. With V trimmed by 4 bases and J by 5 bases, 6 bases remained unmatched. CDR3 bases: TGTGCCAGCAGCCCAGGACTAGCGGGAGGGCGGGAGACCCAGTACTTC. Its protein product is CASSPGLAGGRETQYF.

This clonotype was picked up many times. This sequence joins TRBV12-3 or TRBV12-4 and TRBJ2-7; 8 bases are shared with TRBD2. The CDR3 extends over 13 amino acids. V lost 7 bases, J lost 3 bases, and 5 bases stayed unmatched. The CDR3 bases are TGTGCCAGCACCGACCTAGCGGGCTACGAGCAGTACTTC. Its protein is CASTDLAGYEQYF.

This clonotype was found many times. The V and J genes are TRBV6-1 and TRBJ2-5; 15 bases line up with TRBD2. Unmatched junction bases numbered 5, after V lost 4 bases and J lost 5 bases. Germline CDR1 reads MNHNS; CDR2 reads SASEGT. The CDR3 has 16 residues. As DNA, the CDR3 is TGTGCCAGCAGTGGGGGACTAGCGGGAGGCTGGGAGACCCAGTACTTC. Protein: CASSGGLAGGWETQYF.

This clonotype was found many times. V is TRBV11-3 and J is TRBJ1-1; D gene uncertain. V lost 3 bases, J lost 4 bases, and 12 bases lay in between. In germline, CDR1 is SGHNT, CDR2 YENEEA. The CDR3 is 14 amino acids. In nucleotides, the CDR3 is TGTGCCAGCAGCTTTCGGGCCGAAGGCACTGAAGCTTTCTTT. This encodes CASSFRAEGTEAFF.

This clonotype was detected many times. The gene calls are TRBV6-1 and TRBJ2-3; possible D gene TRBD2, 6 bases. The CDR3 has 14 amino acids. V was clipped by 7 bases and J by 5 bases, with 16 bases between them. Germline assignment: CDR1 MNHNS and CDR2 SASEGT. The CDR3 DNA reads TGTGCCAGCAAGGTGGGAGGTTTAGAAGATACGCAGTATTTT. This codes for CASKVGGLEDTQYF.

This clonotype has at least ten counts. The rearrangement links TRBV7-3 to TRBJ2-3, with a weak D call TRBD2 (6 bases). This CDR3 is built from 15 residues. Trimming stripped 2 bases from V and 3 bases from J, with 12 bases between. Germline V gene data show CDR1 as SGHTA and CDR2 as FQGTGA. CDR3 bases: TGTGCCAGCAGCTTACACGGGAGAGGGACAGATACGCAGTATTTT. It is translated as CASSLHGRGTDTQYF. Together with reference TRBV7-3 and TRBJ2-3, the CDR3 gives the full variable domain: GAGVSQTPSNKVTEKGKYVELRCDPISGHTALYWYRQSLGQGPEFLIYFQGTGAADDSGLPNDRFFAVRPEGSVSTLKIQRTERGDSAVYLCASSLHGRGTDTQYFGPGTRLTVL.

As to this clonotype: Since a much larger clone is just one base distant, this may be a read error. This CDR3 is CASRGASEETQYF. The CDR3 DNA follows: TGTGCCAGCAGGGGAGCGAGCGAAGAGACCCAGTACTTC. The J gene is TRBJ2-5, the V gene TRBV6-2 or TRBV6-3; possible D gene TRBD2, 5 bases. This CDR3 is 13 amino acids long. From germline, CDR1 is MNHEY and CDR2 SVGEGT. Trimming stripped 6 bases from V and 3 bases from J, with 11 bases between.

This clonotype was observed many times. The rearrangement links TRBV6-2 or TRBV6-3 to TRBJ2-3; either TRBD1 or TRBD2 may fit D (5 bases each). This CDR3 region has 16 residues. Germline loops: CDR1 MNHEY, CDR2 SVGEGT. V was shortened by 5 bases and J by 6 bases, with 21 bases between the two germline ends. CDR3 sequence reads: CASSPWGSLGADTQYF. In DNA form, the CDR3 reads TGTGCCAGCAGTCCCTGGGGGTCTCTCGGGGCGGATACGCAGTATTTT.

This clonotype was seen many times. The CDR3 protein is CASSQEFGLTEAFF. The CDR3 DNA follows: TGTGCCAGCAGCCAAGAATTCGGCCTCACTGAAGCTTTCTTT. V usage is TRBV4-2 and J usage is TRBJ1-1; no firm D call. Looked up from germline, CDR1 is LGHNA and CDR2 is YNFKEQ. V was pared by 0 bases and J by 4 bases, with 9 bases between. CDR3 length: 14 amino acids.

This clonotype was recorded many times. This chain joins TRBV11-2 and TRBJ2-7; the match to TRBD1 covers 7 bases. CDR1 is SGHAT and CDR2 is FQNNGV in the germline V gene. CDR3 length: 15 amino acids. The V and J ends lost 5 bases and 2 bases, in that order; junction bases with no gene match: 9. The DNA for the CDR3 is TGTGCCAGCAGCAGTGGACAGGTCATGGCCTACGAGCAGTACTTC. This sequence encodes CASSSGQVMAYEQYF.

This clonotype was observed many times. This rearrangement joins TRBV5-1 to TRBJ2-1; TRBD2 might be the D (5 bases). This CDR3 has 14 amino acids. The germline gives CDR1 SGHRS, CDR2 YFSETQ. Trimming took 2 bases from V and 6 from J, leaving 12 bases between them. The DNA for the CDR3 is TGCGCCAGCAGCTTTCGGGCTGAGGGCAATGAGCAGTTCTTC. It encodes CASSFRAEGNEQFF.

This clonotype was seen ten or more times. The J gene is TRBJ1-5, the V gene TRBV6-2 or TRBV6-3; D call uncertain. Germline V gene data show CDR1 as MNHEY and CDR2 as SVGEGT. CDR3 length: 12 residues. Trimming took off 4 bases at V and 6 bases at J, with 7 bases between the two ends. CDR3 in amino acids: CASSSPPQPQHF. CDR3 in DNA: TGTGCCAGCAGTTCCCCGCCTCAGCCCCAGCATTTT.